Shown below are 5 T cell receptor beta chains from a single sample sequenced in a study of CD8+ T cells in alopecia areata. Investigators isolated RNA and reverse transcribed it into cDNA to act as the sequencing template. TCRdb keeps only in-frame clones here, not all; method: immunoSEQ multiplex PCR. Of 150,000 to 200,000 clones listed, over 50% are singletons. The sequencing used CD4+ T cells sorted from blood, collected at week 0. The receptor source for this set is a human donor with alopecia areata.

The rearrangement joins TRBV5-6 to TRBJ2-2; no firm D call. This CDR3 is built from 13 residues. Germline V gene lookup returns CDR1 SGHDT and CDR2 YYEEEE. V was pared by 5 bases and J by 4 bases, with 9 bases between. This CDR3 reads CASSLVSTGELFF. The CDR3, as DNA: TGTGCCAGCAGTCTGGTGTCCACCGGGGAGCTGTTTTTT.

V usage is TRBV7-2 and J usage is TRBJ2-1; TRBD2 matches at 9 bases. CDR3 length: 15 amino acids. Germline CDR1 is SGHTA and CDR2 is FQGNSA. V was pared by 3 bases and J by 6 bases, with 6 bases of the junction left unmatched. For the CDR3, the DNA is TGTGCCAGCAGCTTTCCGGGGACTAGCATCAATGAGCAGTTCTTC. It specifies CASSFPGTSINEQFF.

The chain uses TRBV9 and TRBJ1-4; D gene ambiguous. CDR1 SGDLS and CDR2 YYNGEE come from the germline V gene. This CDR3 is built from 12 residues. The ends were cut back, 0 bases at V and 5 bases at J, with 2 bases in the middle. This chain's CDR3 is CASSVGNEKLFF. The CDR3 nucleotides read TGTGCCAGCAGCGTAGGGAATGAAAAACTGTTTTTT.

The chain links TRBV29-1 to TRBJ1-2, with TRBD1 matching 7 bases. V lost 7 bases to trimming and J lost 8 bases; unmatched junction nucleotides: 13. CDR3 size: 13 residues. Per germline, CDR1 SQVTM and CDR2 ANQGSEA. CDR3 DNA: TGCAGCGCTGGAGGCCTGACAGGGAACGGCTACACCTTC. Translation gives CSAGGLTGNGYTF.

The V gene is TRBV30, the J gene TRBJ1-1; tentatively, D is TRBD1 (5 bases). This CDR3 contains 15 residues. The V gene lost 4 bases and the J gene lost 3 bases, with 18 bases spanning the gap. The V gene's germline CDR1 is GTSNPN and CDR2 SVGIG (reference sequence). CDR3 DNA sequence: TGTGCCTGGAAATTGGGACGGCTCACGGACACTGAAGCTTTCTTT. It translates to CAWKLGRLTDTEAFF.